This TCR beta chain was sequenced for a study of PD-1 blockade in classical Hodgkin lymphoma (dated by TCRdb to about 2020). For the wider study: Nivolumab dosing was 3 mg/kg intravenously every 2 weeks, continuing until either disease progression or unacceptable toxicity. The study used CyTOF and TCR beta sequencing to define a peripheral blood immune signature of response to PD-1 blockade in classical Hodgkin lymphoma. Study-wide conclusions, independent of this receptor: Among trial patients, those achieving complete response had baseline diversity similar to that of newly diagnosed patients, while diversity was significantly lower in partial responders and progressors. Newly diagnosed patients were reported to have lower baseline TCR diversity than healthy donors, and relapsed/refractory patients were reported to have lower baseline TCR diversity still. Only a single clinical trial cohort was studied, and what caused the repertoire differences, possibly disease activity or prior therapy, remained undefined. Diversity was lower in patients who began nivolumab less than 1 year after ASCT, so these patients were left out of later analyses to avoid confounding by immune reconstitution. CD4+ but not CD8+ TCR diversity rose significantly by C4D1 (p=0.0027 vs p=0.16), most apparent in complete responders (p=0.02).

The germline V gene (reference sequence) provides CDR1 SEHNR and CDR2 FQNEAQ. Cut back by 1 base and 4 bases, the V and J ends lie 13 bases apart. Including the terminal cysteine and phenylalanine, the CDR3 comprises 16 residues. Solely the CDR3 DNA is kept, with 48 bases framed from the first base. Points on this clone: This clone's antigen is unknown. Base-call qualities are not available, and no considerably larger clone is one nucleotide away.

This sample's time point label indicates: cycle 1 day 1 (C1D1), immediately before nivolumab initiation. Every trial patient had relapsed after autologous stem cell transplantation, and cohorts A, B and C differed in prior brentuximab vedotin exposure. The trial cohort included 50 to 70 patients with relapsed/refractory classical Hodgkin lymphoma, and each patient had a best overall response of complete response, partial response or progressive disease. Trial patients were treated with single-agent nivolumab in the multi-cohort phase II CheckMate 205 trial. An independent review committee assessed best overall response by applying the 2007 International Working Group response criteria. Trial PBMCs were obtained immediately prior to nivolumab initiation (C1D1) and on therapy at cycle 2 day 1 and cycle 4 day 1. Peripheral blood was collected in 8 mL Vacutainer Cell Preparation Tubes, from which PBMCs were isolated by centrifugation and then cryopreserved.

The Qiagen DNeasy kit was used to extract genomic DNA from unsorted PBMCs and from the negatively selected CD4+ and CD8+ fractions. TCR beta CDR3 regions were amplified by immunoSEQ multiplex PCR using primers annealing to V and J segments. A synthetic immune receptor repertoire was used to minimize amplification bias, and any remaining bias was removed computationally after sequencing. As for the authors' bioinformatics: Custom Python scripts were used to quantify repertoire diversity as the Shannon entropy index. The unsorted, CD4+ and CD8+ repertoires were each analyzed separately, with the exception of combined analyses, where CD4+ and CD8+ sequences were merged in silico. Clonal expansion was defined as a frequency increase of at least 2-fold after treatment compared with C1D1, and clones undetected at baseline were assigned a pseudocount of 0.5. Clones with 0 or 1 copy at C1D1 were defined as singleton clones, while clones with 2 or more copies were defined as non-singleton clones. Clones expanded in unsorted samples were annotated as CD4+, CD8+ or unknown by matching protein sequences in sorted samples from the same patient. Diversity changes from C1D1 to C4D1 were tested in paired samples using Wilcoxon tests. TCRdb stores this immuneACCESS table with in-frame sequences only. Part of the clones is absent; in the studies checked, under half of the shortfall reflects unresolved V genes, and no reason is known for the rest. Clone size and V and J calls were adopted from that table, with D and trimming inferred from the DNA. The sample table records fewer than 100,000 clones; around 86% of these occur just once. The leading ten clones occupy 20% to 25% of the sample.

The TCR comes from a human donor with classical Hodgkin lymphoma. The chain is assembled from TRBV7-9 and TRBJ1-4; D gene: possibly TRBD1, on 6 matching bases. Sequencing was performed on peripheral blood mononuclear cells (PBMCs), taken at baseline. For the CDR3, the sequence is CASSLGSGGGNEKLFF. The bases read TGTGCCAGCAGCTTAGGCTCGGGAGGGGGTAATGAAAAACTGTTTTTT.